The rows below give T cell receptor beta chains drawn from one sample of a study of CD8+CD57+ T cells in acquired aplastic anemia. TCRdb itself ran the reads through MiXCR, one entry per CDR3 protein. The table has around 230,000 distinct CDR3 sequences, approximately 60% seen once. Sequencing input: sorted CD4+, CD8+, or CD8+CD57+ T cells (not recorded which) from PBMCs. Source of these receptors: a human donor in good health. Both conserved end residues are part of each CDR3. D genes are given only for firm matches. The size field is filled for only some rows; it gives once, few, many or a size class.

j_gene,d_gene,abundance,v_gene,CDR3aa,CDR3nt
TRBJ1-6,NA,NA,TRBV24-1,CATSSQGADSPLHF,TGTGCCACCAGTTCTCAGGGAGCGGACTCACCCCTCCACTTT
TRBJ2-7,TRBD1,NA,TRBV2,CASSTNRGWDEQYF,TGTGCCAGCAGCACAAACAGGGGTTGGGACGAGCAGTACTTC
TRBJ2-1,TRBD2,NA,TRBV30,CARQLAGGREQFF,TGTGCCCGCCAACTAGCGGGAGGGCGCGAGCAGTTCTTC
TRBJ2-7,TRBD2,many,TRBV27,CASSITSGDTYEQYF,TGTGCCAGCAGCATTACTAGCGGAGATACCTACGAGCAGTACTTC
TRBJ2-1,NA,NA,TRBV10-3,CAISERGLEQFF,TGTGCCATCAGTGAGCGCGGACTTGAGCAGTTCTTC
TRBJ2-1,TRBD1,NA,TRBV15,CATSSGTGAYEQFF,TGTGCCACCAGCAGCGGGACAGGGGCATATGAGCAGTTCTTC
TRBJ1-1,NA,few,TRBV25-1,CASSLSPTGNTEAFF,TGTGCCAGCAGTCTTTCGCCGACAGGGAACACTGAAGCTTTCTTT
TRBJ1-5,TRBD1,NA,TRBV15,CATSRETGVQPQHF,TGTGCCACCAGCAGAGAGACAGGGGTTCAGCCCCAGCATTTT
TRBJ2-7,NA,NA,TRBV7-2,CASSVQGRSVYEQYF,TGTGCCAGCAGCGTACAGGGTCGAAGCGTATATGAGCAGTACTTC
TRBJ2-7,TRBD1,NA,TRBV25-1,CASIPPSGAGGPYEQYF,TGTGCCAGCATCCCCCCCAGTGGTGCAGGGGGCCCCTACGAGCAGTACTTC